This T cell receptor beta chain was retrieved from a study of blood T cell repertoires in COVID-19. The overall study: The cDNA or gDNA used as material had been derived from T cells, B-cell-depleted T cells, or PBMCs.

Original analysis: From reference gene primer amplification, estimates of nucleated cell counts were derived. Clones were sequenced by immunoSEQ multiplex PCR, and TCRdb holds only the in-frame ones, with some missing. V and J calls and clone size follow that table, whereas D and trimming were derived from the DNA. The sample lists approximately 170,000 clones, approximately 79% occurring once. The germline gives CDR1 KGHSH, CDR2 LQKENI. The CDR3 is 15 amino acids. Trimming removed 3 bases from V and 0 bases from J; junction bases left unmatched: 3. This rearrangement joins TRBV18 to TRBJ2-7; 9 nucleotides line up with TRBD1. The specimen sequenced was peripheral blood. This TCR was recovered from a woman in her forties or fifties with acute or convalescent COVID-19. The CDR3 region has the DNA TGTGCCAGCTCACCGGACAGGGGAGACTCCTACGAGCAGTACTTC. Its protein product is CASSPDRGDSYEQYF.